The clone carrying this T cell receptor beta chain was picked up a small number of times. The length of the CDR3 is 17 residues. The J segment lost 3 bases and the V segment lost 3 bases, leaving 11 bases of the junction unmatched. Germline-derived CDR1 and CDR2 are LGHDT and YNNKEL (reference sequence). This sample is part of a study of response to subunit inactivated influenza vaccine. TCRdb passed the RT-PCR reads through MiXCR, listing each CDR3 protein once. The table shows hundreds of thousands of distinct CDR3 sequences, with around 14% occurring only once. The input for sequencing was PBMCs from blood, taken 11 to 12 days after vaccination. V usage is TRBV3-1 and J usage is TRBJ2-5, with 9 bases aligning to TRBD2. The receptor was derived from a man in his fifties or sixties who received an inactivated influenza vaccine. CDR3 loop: CASSHSGLAGPKETQYF. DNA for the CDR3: TGTGCCAGCAGCCACTCGGGGCTAGCGGGGCCAAAAGAGACCCAGTACTTC.